This entry is about one T cell receptor (beta chain). Antigen: not known. The germline V gene encodes CDR1 KGHSH and CDR2 LQKENI. The V gene lost 7 bases and the J gene lost 4 bases, with 14 bases spanning the gap. This CDR3 comprises 14 residues. This sample was included in a study of CD8 T cells in ankylosing spondylitis. TCRdb re-analysed the 5' RACE reads in MiXCR, keeping a single row per CDR3 protein. The table shows about 800,000 distinct CDR3 sequences, with approximately 12% occurring only once. Study-level points and caveats: Existing reports had already noted some motif variants in reactive arthritis synovial fluid and blood. Typical of ankylosing spondylitis blood, it appeared, was a TCR beta motif of fewer than 10 highly homologous variants.

The chain employs TRBV18 and TRBJ1-5; TRBD1 might be the D (6 bases). The source material was blood, either unsorted or a sorted T cell fraction (not recorded which). The clonotype comes from a male donor with ankylosing spondylitis. As DNA, the CDR3 is TGTGCCAGCTTCGAGGGGGGACGGAATCAGCCCCAGCATTTT. It translates to CASFEGGRNQPQHF.